A selection of T cell receptor beta chains follows, all from one sample in a study of T cell responses to AZD1222 COVID-19 vaccine. Method: immunoSEQ multiplex PCR; TCRdb's copy keeps in-frame clones and lacks some. The sample consists of under 200,000 clones, approximately 90% of them appearing once. The sample in question was peripheral blood, obtained 28 days after the second AZD1222 dose. These receptors were obtained from an adult who received the AZD1222 COVID-19 vaccine. CDR3s include the opening cysteine and the closing phenylalanine or tryptophan. The order of the fields is V gene, J gene, D gene, clone size, CDR3 length, CDR3 DNA, CDR3 protein. D genes are given only for firm matches. Size is omitted from some rows. Given values are once, few, many or a class for expanded clones.

TRBV28	TRBJ1-3	NA	NA	12	TGTGCCAACTCGCCCTCTGGAAACACCATATATTTT	CANSPSGNTIYF
TRBV15	TRBJ1-4	NA	once	14	TGTGCCACCAGCAGTTCCGGGGGAAATGAAAAACTGTTTTTT	CATSSSGGNEKLFF
TRBV7-2	TRBJ2-7	NA	NA	13	TGTGCCAGCAGCGCCTCAGGGGGGAACGAGCAGTACTTC	CASSASGGNEQYF
TRBV6-5	TRBJ2-1	NA	NA	14	TGTGCCAGCAGTTACTCGAGTCCTAGCAATGAGCAGTTCTTC	CASSYSSPSNEQFF
TRBV7-2	TRBJ2-1	NA	NA	15	TGTGCCAGCAGCTCTGACGGGAGCTCCTACAATGAGCAGTTCTTC	CASSSDGSSYNEQFF
TRBV28	TRBJ1-2	NA	NA	14	TGTGCCAGCATAGAGGGCAGGACCAACTATGGCTACACCTTC	CASIEGRTNYGYTF
TRBV6-4	TRBJ2-3	NA	NA	15	TGTGCCAGCAGTGAGGAGGGCCGTAGCACAGATACGCAGTATTTT	CASSEEGRSTDTQYF
TRBV2	TRBJ1-2	NA	NA	14	TGTGCCAGCAGGGCGGGACAAGCTAACTATGGCTACACCTTC	CASRAGQANYGYTF
TRBV7-9	TRBJ1-2	TRBD1	NA	18	TGTGCCAGCAGCCCCAGAGGGGACTACCGGGACAGGGAGGTTGGCTACACCTTC	CASSPRGDYRDREVGYTF
TRBV19	TRBJ2-7	NA	NA	13	TGTGCCAGTAGTATAGATTGGCAGGGTGAGCAGTACTTC	CASSIDWQGEQYF
TRBV5-1	TRBJ1-6	TRBD1	few	15	TGCGCCAGCAGCTTCCTGACAGGGAATGCTTCACCCCTCCACTTT	CASSFLTGNASPLHF
TRBV2	TRBJ2-6	NA	NA	12	TGTGCCAGCCGGGGTGGGGCCAACGTCCTGACTTTC	CASRGGANVLTF
TRBV5-1	TRBJ2-1	NA	NA	13	TGCGCCAGCAGCTCCCCGACTGGCGATGAGCAGTTCTTC	CASSSPTGDEQFF
TRBV28	TRBJ1-5	NA	NA	12	TGTGCCAGCAGTTCCCCTATCGAGCCCCAGCATTTT	CASSSPIEPQHF
TRBV5-4	TRBJ2-1	TRBD2	few	15	TGTGCCAGCAGCTTGGTAGTAGCGGGAGCTAATGAGCAGTTCTTC	CASSLVVAGANEQFF
TRBV7-7	TRBJ2-5	TRBD1	NA	17	TGTGCTAGCAGCCTGCAACCGGGACAGCGATCGCAAGAGACCCAGTACTTC	CASSLQPGQRSQETQYF
TRBV7-2	TRBJ2-7	NA	NA	15	TGTGCCAGCAGCTTAGCCTCGACTGATCCCTACGAGCAGTACTTC	CASSLASTDPYEQYF
TRBV5-6	TRBJ2-2	NA	NA	16	TGTGCCAGCAGCTTGTTTCCCGGGACCTTGGCCGGGGAGCTGTTTTTT	CASSLFPGTLAGELFF
TRBV19	TRBJ2-5	NA	NA	11	TGTGCCAGTAGTTTCGGAGAGACCCAGTACTTC	CASSFGETQYF
TRBV7-9	TRBJ2-7	TRBD2	NA	15	TGTGCCAGCAGGGGGGAGGGACTAACCTCCTACGAGCAGTACTTC	CASRGEGLTSYEQYF
TRBV7-9	TRBJ2-7	TRBD1	once	15	TGTGCCAGCAGCCACGGGGACAGGGAGGCTTACGAGCAGTACTTC	CASSHGDREAYEQYF
TRBV3-1/TRBV3-2	TRBJ2-7	NA	NA	12	TGTGCCAGCAGCCAATTGGCATACGAGCAGTACTTC	CASSQLAYEQYF
TRBV28	TRBJ2-7	NA	once	14	TGTGCCAGCAGTTTAACCGGGACCCTATACGAGCAGTACTTC	CASSLTGTLYEQYF
TRBV6-1	TRBJ2-1	TRBD2	NA	17	TGTGCCAGCAGTGTCTTAGCGGGAGTAGGTGGCTACAATGAGCAGTTCTTC	CASSVLAGVGGYNEQFF
TRBV2	TRBJ2-1	TRBD1	NA	14	TGTGCCAGCAGTGAGGGGCAGGGGGCCGATGAGCAGTTCTTC	CASSEGQGADEQFF
TRBV7-8	TRBJ1-5	NA	NA	16	TGTGCCAGCAGCTTACTTGGGGGGCGCCCGGAACAGCCCCAGCATTTT	CASSLLGGRPEQPQHF
TRBV19	TRBJ2-7	TRBD1	NA	15	TGTGCCAGTAGGGACCGGGACAGGGGACCCTACGAGCAGTACTTC	CASRDRDRGPYEQYF
TRBV11-2	TRBJ1-2	NA	NA	13	TGTGCCAGCAGCTTAGTGTCAACTAATGGCTACACCTTC	CASSLVSTNGYTF
TRBV24-1	TRBJ2-3	NA	NA	13	TGTGCCACCAGTGACCCGGGAAGGGGTACGCAGTATTTT	CATSDPGRGTQYF
TRBV5-1	TRBJ2-5	NA	NA	14	TGCGCCAGCAGCCCGCCACGACTCCAAGAGACCCAGTACTTC	CASSPPRLQETQYF
TRBV11-2	TRBJ2-5	TRBD2	NA	16	TGTGCCAGCAGCTTAAGGCCGTCTAGCGGGGGAGAGACCCAGTACTTC	CASSLRPSSGGETQYF
TRBV24-1	TRBJ2-3	TRBD2	NA	16	TGTGCCACCAGTGTCGGCGGGAGGGTTGGCACAGATACGCAGTATTTT	CATSVGGRVGTDTQYF
TRBV7-2	TRBJ2-2	NA	NA	15	TGTGCCAGCAGCCGCGGGACTCCCAGAACCGGGGAGCTGTTTTTT	CASSRGTPRTGELFF
TRBV28	TRBJ2-4	NA	once	12	TGTGCCAGCAGCCCAGGGGAAAACATTCAGTACTTC	CASSPGENIQYF
TRBV7-8	TRBJ1-2	NA	NA	15	TGTGCCAGCAGCCCCCCCGGACAAGCCAACTATGGCTACACCTTC	CASSPPGQANYGYTF
TRBV5-1	TRBJ2-3	NA	NA	13	TGCGCCAGCAGCCTGGATAAGACAGATACGCAGTATTTT	CASSLDKTDTQYF
TRBV5-1	TRBJ2-7	NA	NA	14	TGCGCCAGCAGCTTGGCCAGGGGACCGGACGAGCAGTACTTC	CASSLARGPDEQYF
TRBV5-1	TRBJ2-1	TRBD2	NA	17	TGCGCCAGCAGCTTGGGAGGACGCGGGAGGTTCAACAATGAGCAGTTCTTC	CASSLGGRGRFNNEQFF
TRBV6-2/TRBV6-3	TRBJ2-5	NA	few	19	TGTGCCAGCAGTTACGATAGGATCGGGAGCGGTTGGGACCAAGAGACCCAGTACTTC	CASSYDRIGSGWDQETQYF
TRBV19	TRBJ1-5	TRBD1	NA	15	TGTGCCAGTAGTATAAGGGACAGACCCAATCAGCCCCAGCATTTT	CASSIRDRPNQPQHF
TRBV7-6	TRBJ2-1	TRBD1	NA	16	TGTGCCAGCAGCAACGACAGGGGGGAATCCTACAATGAGCAGTTCTTC	CASSNDRGESYNEQFF
TRBV12-3/TRBV12-4	TRBJ1-4	NA	few	13	TGTGCCAGCAGATGGGACGGGGGGGGAAAACTGTTTTTT	CASRWDGGGKLFF
TRBV19	TRBJ1-1	NA	NA	14	TGTGCCAGTAGTATACGGCAGGGATGGGCTGAAGCTTTCTTT	CASSIRQGWAEAFF
TRBV7-2	TRBJ2-2	TRBD1	NA	16	TGTGCCAGCGTTCTCATGGGACAGGCCAACACCGGGGAGCTGTTTTTT	CASVLMGQANTGELFF
TRBV11-1	TRBJ1-2	NA	NA	14	TGTGCCAGCACCCCGAGGAGGGAGGACTATGGCTACACCTTC	CASTPRREDYGYTF
TRBV19	TRBJ2-5	TRBD1	NA	15	TGTGCCAGTAGTACCCGACAGGGTTCGGGGGAGACCCAGTACTTC	CASSTRQGSGETQYF
TRBV7-2	TRBJ2-5	TRBD2	NA	16	TGTGCCAGCAGCTTAACGACTAGCGGGGCTCAAGAGACCCAGTACTTC	CASSLTTSGAQETQYF
TRBV5-1	TRBJ2-3	NA	few	13	TGCGCCAGCAGCTTCGGGGGCACAGATACGCAGTATTTT	CASSFGGTDTQYF
TRBV27	TRBJ2-3	NA	NA	14	TGTGCCAGCAGCCCAGATACACCCAGAGATACGCAGTATTTT	CASSPDTPRDTQYF
TRBV2	TRBJ2-3	NA	NA	14	TGTGCCAGCAGCGAGGCACGGCGGGGAGATACGCAGTATTTT	CASSEARRGDTQYF
TRBV24-1	TRBJ2-1	NA	NA	14	TGTGCCACCAGTGATTTTCGAGGGACCCATGAGCAGTTCTTC	CATSDFRGTHEQFF
TRBV7-8	TRBJ1-4	NA	once	16	TGTGCCAGCAGCTTAGTAGGAACAGGAACTAATGAAAAACTGTTTTTT	CASSLVGTGTNEKLFF
TRBV28	TRBJ2-4	NA	NA	12	TGTGCCAGCACTCCGACAGACAACATTCAGTACTTC	CASTPTDNIQYF
TRBV10-3	TRBJ2-1	TRBD1	once	14	TGTGCCACCGAGGGACAGGGGGGTTACAATGAGCAGTTCTTC	CATEGQGGYNEQFF
TRBV2	TRBJ1-6	TRBD1	NA	15	TGTGCCAGCACCCTAAGGGGACAGGTGGCTTCACCCCTCCACTTT	CASTLRGQVASPLHF
TRBV25-1	TRBJ1-2	NA	NA	12	TGTGCCAGCAGTACGGTTAACTATGGCTACACCTTC	CASSTVNYGYTF
TRBV12-3/TRBV12-4	TRBJ1-3	NA	NA	13	TGTGCCAGCAGTTTTCGGCAGAGGAACACCATATATTTT	CASSFRQRNTIYF
TRBV11-2	TRBJ1-1	NA	NA	14	TGTGCCAGCAGCTTAGAGAGGGGCTTCACTGAAGCTTTCTTT	CASSLERGFTEAFF